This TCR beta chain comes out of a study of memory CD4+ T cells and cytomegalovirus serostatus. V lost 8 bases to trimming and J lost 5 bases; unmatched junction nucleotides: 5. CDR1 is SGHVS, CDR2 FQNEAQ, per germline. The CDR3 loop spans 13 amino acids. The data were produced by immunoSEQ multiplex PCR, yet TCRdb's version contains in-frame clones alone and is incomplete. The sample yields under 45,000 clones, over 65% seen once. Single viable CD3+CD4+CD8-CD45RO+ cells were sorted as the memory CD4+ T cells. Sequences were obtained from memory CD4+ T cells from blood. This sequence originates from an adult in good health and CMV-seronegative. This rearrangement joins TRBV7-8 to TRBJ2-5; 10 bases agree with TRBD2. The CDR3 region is CASSGTSAETQYF. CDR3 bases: TGTGCCAGCTCCGGGACTAGCGCGGAGACCCAGTACTTC.